This T cell receptor (beta chain) derives from a study of monozygotic twins with inflammatory bowel disease. Each TCR library consumed about 3,700 ng of total RNA. Addition of UMIs with a 6-nucleotide sample barcode was achieved by template switching. Each CDR3 protein gets one entry in TCRdb, which reprocessed the 5' RACE reads and gives no DNA. The listing records about 300,000 distinct CDR3 sequences. No sorting of T cells preceded isolation of total RNA from whole blood. CDR1 and CDR2 from the germline V gene are KGHSH and LQKENI. The CDR3 contains 13 residues. This chain uses TRBV18 with TRBJ1-2; TCRdb's D call of TRBD1 is untestable without DNA. The receptor was isolated from a human donor with ulcerative colitis or Crohn's disease, or a healthy co-twin of an affected twin (not recorded which). Sequencing input: blood. The CDR3 here is CASSPNRPYGYTF.